The clone carrying this TCR beta chain has more than one count but fewer than ten. Sequencing relied on a cDNA template that was reverse transcribed from extracted RNA. The protocol was immunoSEQ multiplex PCR, while the TCRdb copy is restricted to in-frame clones and leaves out a portion. The sample contains about 200,000 clones, 35% to 40% of which appear only once. The data are from a study of CD8+ T cells in alopecia areata. The overall study: Patients took tofacitinib for 6 to 18 months, followed by 6 drug-free months. Severity among treated patients was scored by the percentage of scalp area affected.

As for treatment: oral pan-JAK inhibitor, 5-10 mg twice daily. Lesional scalp tissue (obtained by punch biopsy) and peripheral blood were collected from alopecia areata patients. It was from PBMCs that CD4+ and CD8+ T cells were sorted. Unmatched junction bases numbered 8, after V lost 3 bases and J lost 5 bases. This CDR3 spans 16 amino acids. Germline values: CDR1 GTSNPN, CDR2 SVGIG (reference sequence). This chain joins TRBV30 and TRBJ2-1, with TRBD2 matching 12 bases. The TCR comes from a human donor with alopecia areata. Sequencing was performed on CD4+ T cells sorted from blood, taken between weeks 30 and 35, from a patient treated with tofacitinib. CDR3: CAWRQLAGGGNNEQFF. CDR3 nucleotides: TGTGCCTGGAGGCAACTAGCGGGAGGAGGCAACAATGAGCAGTTCTTC.